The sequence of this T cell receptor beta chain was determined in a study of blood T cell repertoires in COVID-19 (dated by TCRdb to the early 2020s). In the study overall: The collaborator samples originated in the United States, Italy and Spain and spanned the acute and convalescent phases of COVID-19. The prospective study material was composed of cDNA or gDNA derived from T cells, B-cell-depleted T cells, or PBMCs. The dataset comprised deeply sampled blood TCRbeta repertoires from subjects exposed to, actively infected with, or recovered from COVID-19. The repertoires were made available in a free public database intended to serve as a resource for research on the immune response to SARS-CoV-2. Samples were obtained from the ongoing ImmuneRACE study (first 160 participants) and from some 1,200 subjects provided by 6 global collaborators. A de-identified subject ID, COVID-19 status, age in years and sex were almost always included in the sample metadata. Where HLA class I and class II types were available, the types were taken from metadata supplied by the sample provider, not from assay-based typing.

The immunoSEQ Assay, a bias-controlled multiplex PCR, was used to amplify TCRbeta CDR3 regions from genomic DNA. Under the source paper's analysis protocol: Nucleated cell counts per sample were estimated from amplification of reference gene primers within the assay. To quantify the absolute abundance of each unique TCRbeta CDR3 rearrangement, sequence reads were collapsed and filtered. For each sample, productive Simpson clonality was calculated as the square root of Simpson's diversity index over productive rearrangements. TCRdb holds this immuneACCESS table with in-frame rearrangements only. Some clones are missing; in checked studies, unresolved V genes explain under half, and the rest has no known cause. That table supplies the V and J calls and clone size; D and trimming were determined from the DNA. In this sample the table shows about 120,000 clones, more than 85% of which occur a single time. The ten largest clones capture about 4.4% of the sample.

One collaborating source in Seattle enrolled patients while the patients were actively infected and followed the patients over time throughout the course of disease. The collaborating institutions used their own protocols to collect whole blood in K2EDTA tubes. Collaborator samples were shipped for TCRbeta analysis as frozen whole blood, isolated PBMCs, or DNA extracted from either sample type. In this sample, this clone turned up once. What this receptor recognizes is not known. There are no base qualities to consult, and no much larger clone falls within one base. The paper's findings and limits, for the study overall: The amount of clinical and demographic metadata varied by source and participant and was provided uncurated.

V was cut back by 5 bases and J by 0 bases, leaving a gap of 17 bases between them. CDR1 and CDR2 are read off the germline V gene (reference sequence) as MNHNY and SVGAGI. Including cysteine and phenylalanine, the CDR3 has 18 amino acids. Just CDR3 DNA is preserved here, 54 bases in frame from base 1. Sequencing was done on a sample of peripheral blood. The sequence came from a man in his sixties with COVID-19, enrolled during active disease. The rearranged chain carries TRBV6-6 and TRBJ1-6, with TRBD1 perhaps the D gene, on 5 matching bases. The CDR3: CASSHRTPTSSYNSPLHF. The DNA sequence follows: TGTGCCAGCAGTCACCGGACACCGACAAGCTCCTATAATTCACCCCTCCACTTT.